What follows are 25 T cell receptor beta chains derived from one specimen sequenced in a study of shared clonotypes between healthy human individuals (dated by TCRdb to the early 2020s). CD8 naive samples were CD45RO-negative cells positively selected for CCR7, giving a CD45RA+CCR7+ population that excluded TemRA cells. Library method: the immunoSEQ multiplex PCR assay. TCRdb provides this immuneACCESS table in a form limited to in-frame rearrangements. Some clones are lacking; in checked studies, under half of them reflect an unresolved V gene, and why the rest are absent is not known. In this sample the table shows more than 600,000 clones, about 92% of which occur a single time. Jointly, the top ten make up approximately 24% of the sample. The sample consisted of naive CD8+ T cells sorted from blood. This sample's cell subset or site label indicates: CD45RA+CCR7+. Receptor source: a man aged 25-45 years in good health.

The chain carries TRBV5-1 and TRBJ1-4; 12 bases agree with TRBD1. The CDR3 consists of 17 residues. V gave up 4 bases and J gave up 2 bases; unmatched junction bases: 6. Germline loops: CDR1 SGHRS, CDR2 YFSETQ. The CDR3 DNA sequence: TGCGCCAGCAGCCCGTCGGGACAGGGGGCGACTAATGAAAAACTGTTTTTT. This codes for CASSPSGQGATNEKLFF.

CDR3 loop: CASSYSDGGGETQYF. The CDR3, as DNA: TGTGCCAGCAGTTACTCTGACGGAGGGGGGGAGACCCAGTACTTC. This chain links TRBV6-5 with TRBJ2-5; D tentatively reads TRBD1 or TRBD2 (6 bases each). The CDR3 contains 15 residues. V was cut by 0 bases and J by 5 bases, with 13 bases left in between. CDR1 MNHEY and CDR2 SVGAGI come from the germline V gene.

Of note for this clone: Other nucleotide sequences in the sample specify the same CDR3. The chain couples TRBV27 to TRBJ2-1; D may be TRBD2 (6 bases). Germline V gene data show CDR1 as MNHEY and CDR2 as SMNVEV (reference sequence). V was trimmed by 8 bases and J by 4 bases, leaving 15 bases between them. The CDR3 loop spans 14 amino acids. DNA of the CDR3: TGTGCCAGCTCTTCGGCGGGACCATACAATGAGCAGTTCTTC. It yields the protein CASSSAGPYNEQFF.

V gene TRBV7-3 combines with J gene TRBJ2-1; 7 bases fit TRBD1. This CDR3 comprises 15 residues. Germline CDR1 reads SGHTA; CDR2 reads FQGTGA. After removal of 2 bases from V and 4 bases from J, the junction contained 5 bases not matched to a gene. This chain's CDR3 is CASSLGQGVYNEQFF. CDR3 bases: TGTGCCAGCAGCTTAGGGCAGGGGGTGTACAATGAGCAGTTCTTC.

The table lists this clone with a few counts. The gene calls are TRBV27 and TRBJ2-1; possible D gene TRBD2, 5 bases. The V and J ends lost 11 bases and 6 bases respectively, with 20 bases between them. CDR3 length: 14 amino acids. The germline V gene has CDR1 MNHEY and CDR2 SMNVEV (reference sequence). DNA of the CDR3: TGTGCCGTTTCGGACTTGACTAACTTCAATGAGCAGTTCTTC. Protein: CAVSDLTNFNEQFF.

J is TRBJ1-1 and V is TRBV19, with 9 bases fitting TRBD1. V gave up 7 bases and J gave up 7 bases; unmatched junction bases: 4. This CDR3 is built from 12 residues. Germline CDR1 and CDR2: LNHDA and SQIVND (reference sequence). CDR3 sequence: CASNRGPDEAFF. CDR3 in DNA: TGTGCCAGTAACAGGGGGCCCGATGAAGCTTTCTTT.

The V and J genes are TRBV9 and TRBJ2-3; D is possibly TRBD2 (6 bases). CDR1 and CDR2 from the germline V gene are SGDLS and YYNGEE. This CDR3 has 17 amino acids. Trimming left V 0 bases short and J 2 bases short, with 16 bases between. Here the CDR3 reads CASSVGDSGLFTDTQYF. CDR3 in DNA: TGTGCCAGCAGCGTAGGTGATAGCGGATTATTCACAGATACGCAGTATTTT.

This clone came up once. This chain links TRBV5-1 with TRBJ1-1; D gene ambiguous. Trimming stripped 10 bases from V and 2 bases from J, with 24 bases between. The CDR3 has 16 residues. Per germline, CDR1 SGHRS and CDR2 YFSETQ. CDR3 nucleotide sequence: TGCGCCTCCCGAACCTCGGATTCTAGGGTTAACACTGAAGCTTTCTTT. It specifies CASRTSDSRVNTEAFF.

The chain combines TRBV9 with TRBJ1-4, with D possibly TRBD1 on 5 matching bases. Germline V gives CDR1 SGDLS, CDR2 YYNGEE. Trimming took 3 bases from V and 10 from J, leaving 13 bases between them. CDR3 length: 13 residues. The CDR3 DNA is TGTGCCAGCAGCGGGGGGGATCATGGAAAACTGTTTTTT. It encodes CASSGGDHGKLFF.

The J gene is TRBJ2-3, the V gene TRBV30, with TRBD1 identical over 8 bases. CDR1 GTSNPN and CDR2 SVGIG come from the germline V gene (reference sequence). V trimming: 0 bases; J trimming: 3 bases; junction bases outside the gene matches: 8. The CDR3 extends over 16 amino acids. In nucleotides, the CDR3 is TGTGCCTGGAGTGTAGGGCAGGGGGCTTGGACAGATACGCAGTATTTT. Its translation is CAWSVGQGAWTDTQYF.

V gene TRBV7-9 combines with J gene TRBJ2-1, with D maybe TRBD2 (6 bases). CDR1 is SEHNR and CDR2 is FQNEAQ in the germline V gene (reference sequence). CDR3 size: 16 residues. V was trimmed by 2 bases and J by 3 bases, leaving 14 bases between them. CDR3 amino acids: CASSLSGRYHYNEQFF. The CDR3 DNA sequence: TGTGCCAGCAGCTTATCCGGGAGATATCACTACAATGAGCAGTTCTTC.

This chain connects TRBV25-1 to TRBJ2-3, with 7 bases aligning to TRBD2. CDR1 is MGHDK, CDR2 SYGVNS, per germline. This CDR3 is 15 amino acids long. Germline trimming cut 4 bases from V and 2 bases from J; bases unmatched to any gene: 6. CDR3 in DNA: TGTGCCAGCAGTGTAATGGGACTATCCACAGATACGCAGTATTTT. Amino acids: CASSVMGLSTDTQYF. Combining the CDR3 with reference TRBV25-1 and TRBJ2-3 gives the whole variable domain EADIYQTPRYLVIGTGKKITLECSQTMGHDKMYWYQQDPGMELHLIHYSYGVNSTEKGDLSSESTVSRIRTEHFPLTLESARPSHTSQYLCASSVMGLSTDTQYFGPGTRLTVL.

The rearrangement uses TRBV6-6 and TRBJ2-4; D uncertain. Germline CDR1 reads MNHNY; CDR2 reads SVGAGI (reference sequence). V was shortened by 2 bases and J by 5 bases, with 13 bases between the two germline ends. The CDR3 covers 15 residues. The CDR3 reads CASSYEKGGENIQYF. DNA of the CDR3: TGTGCCAGCAGTTACGAAAAGGGTGGGGAAAACATTCAGTACTTC.

This clone was found once. The rearrangement uses TRBV29-1 and TRBJ2-1; D possibly uses TRBD1 or TRBD2 (5 bases each). This CDR3 is 15 amino acids long. CDR1 SQVTM and CDR2 ANQGSEA come from the germline V gene. V was trimmed by 0 bases and J by 2 bases, leaving 11 bases between them. CDR3 sequence: CSVEDGTETYNEQFF. CDR3 coding DNA: TGCAGCGTTGAAGATGGGACGGAGACCTACAATGAGCAGTTCTTC.

The chain carries TRBV7-2 and TRBJ1-1; D not resolved. Germline values: CDR1 SGHTA, CDR2 FQGNSA. This CDR3 has 12 residues. Trimming shortened V by 5 bases and J by 7 bases, and 11 bases separated the two germline ends. The CDR3 sequence is CASSRPGREAFF. CDR3 DNA: TGTGCCAGCAGCCGTCCGGGCCGTGAAGCTTTCTTT.

V is TRBV7-9 and J is TRBJ2-1; D is ambiguous. Per the germline V gene, CDR1 is SEHNR and CDR2 is FQNEAQ (reference sequence). The CDR3 extends over 15 amino acids. Deletions cut 5 bases from V and 0 bases from J, with 11 bases between. As DNA, the CDR3 is TGTGCCAGCAGCGAAAGCGAAAGCTCCTACAATGAGCAGTTCTTC. It codes for CASSESESSYNEQFF. The whole variable domain, filled in from reference TRBV7-9 and TRBJ2-1, reads DTGVSQNPRHKITKRGQNVTFRCDPISEHNRLYWYRQTLGQGPEFLTYFQNEAQLEKSRLLSDRFSAERPKGSFSTLEIQRTEQGDSAMYLCASSESESSYNEQFFGPGTRLTVL.

The chain carries TRBV28 and TRBJ1-1; 8 bases map to TRBD1. This CDR3 has 16 residues. In germline, CDR1 is MDHEN, CDR2 SYDVKM. V lost 5 bases to trimming and J lost 0 bases; unmatched junction nucleotides: 8. The CDR3 bases are TGTGCCAGCAGTCCGGACAGGGCCCGGGTGAACACTGAAGCTTTCTTT. Translated, it gives CASSPDRARVNTEAFF.

The chain joins TRBV18 to TRBJ2-5; D gene unclear. V lost 3 bases and J 5 bases, leaving 13 bases between the germline ends. CDR1 KGHSH and CDR2 LQKENI come from the germline V gene. This CDR3 is built from 14 residues. CDR3 loop: CASSPDGEVETQYF. The CDR3 DNA reads as TGTGCCAGCTCACCTGACGGCGAGGTGGAGACCCAGTACTTC.

This rearrangement joins TRBV28 to TRBJ2-7; weak D call: TRBD1 (5 bases). The V gene lost 4 bases and the J gene lost 3 bases, with 16 bases spanning the gap. Germline V gives CDR1 MDHEN, CDR2 SYDVKM. The CDR3 loop spans 15 amino acids. As DNA, the CDR3 is TGTGCCAGCAGTTACCCCCTTCAGGGTAGCTACGAGCAGTACTTC. As protein: CASSYPLQGSYEQYF.

On this clone itself: The sample holds other DNA sequences that translate to the same CDR3. The genes are TRBV9 and TRBJ2-3; D call uncertain. CDR1 SGDLS and CDR2 YYNGEE come from the germline V gene. This CDR3 has 15 residues. V dropped 0 bases and J dropped 0 bases, with 8 bases sitting between them. The CDR3 DNA reads as TGTGCCAGCAGCGTAGGGGTAGCTAGCACAGATACGCAGTATTTT. This sequence encodes CASSVGVASTDTQYF.

The chain links TRBV30 to TRBJ2-7, with 7 positions matching TRBD2. The CDR3 length is 10 residues. Germline V gives CDR1 GTSNPN, CDR2 SVGIG (reference sequence). The junction had 5 bases not matched to a gene; V was cut back by 8 bases and J by 7 bases. For the CDR3, the DNA is TGTGCCCAAGGACTAGGAGAGCAGTACTTC. Amino acids: CAQGLGEQYF.

V usage is TRBV14 and J usage is TRBJ2-7, with TRBD1 matching over 8 bases. The CDR3 contains 14 residues. The V and J ends lost 1 base and 2 bases, in that order; junction bases with no gene match: 1. Germline V gene lookup returns CDR1 SGHDN and CDR2 FVKESK. CDR3 in amino acids: CASSQGTGPYEQYF. Written as DNA, the CDR3 is TGTGCCAGCAGCCAAGGGACAGGGCCCTACGAGCAGTACTTC.

The sample holds one count of this clone. The chain carries TRBV6-1 and TRBJ2-3; 7 bases match TRBD2. The V gene end was trimmed by 9 bases and the J gene end by 5 bases; junction bases not matched to a gene: 8. The length of the CDR3 is 13 residues. CDR1 is MNHNS and CDR2 is SASEGT in the germline V gene. This chain's CDR3 is CASKAGVKDTQYF. In DNA, the CDR3 is TGTGCCAGTAAGGCGGGAGTAAAAGATACGCAGTATTTT.

Points on this clone: Other DNA sequences of this sample code for an identical CDR3. Written as DNA, the CDR3 is TGTGCCAGCAGCGTAGGAGGGAGTGGATACGAGCAGTACTTC. Translating gives CASSVGGSGYEQYF. The V and J genes are TRBV9 and TRBJ2-7, with D possibly TRBD2 on 5 matching bases. Germline V lookup: CDR1 SGDLS, CDR2 YYNGEE. This CDR3 is 14 amino acids long. Trimming shortened V by 0 bases and J by 4 bases, and 11 bases separated the two germline ends.

The chain has TRBV7-3 and TRBJ1-1; 9 bases agree with TRBD1. The CDR3 runs 15 residues. V lost 5 bases and J lost 4; bases outside the gene matches: 8. Germline assignment: CDR1 SGHTA and CDR2 FQGTGA. The CDR3 reads CASSAWTGVSTEAFF. DNA of the CDR3: TGTGCCAGCAGCGCCTGGACAGGGGTAAGCACTGAAGCTTTCTTT. Full variable domain (remainder filled in from reference TRBV7-3 and TRBJ1-1): GAGVSQTPSNKVTEKGKYVELRCDPISGHTALYWYRQSLGQGPEFLIYFQGTGAADDSGLPNDRFFAVRPEGSVSTLKIQRTERGDSAVYLCASSAWTGVSTEAFFGQGTRLTVV.